The 27 T cell receptor beta chains listed next were all sequenced from one sample in a study of cytomegalovirus exposure and HLA in healthy donors. The study ran its PCR with 60 Vbeta and 13 Jbeta primers. The protocol was immunoSEQ multiplex PCR, while the TCRdb copy is restricted to in-frame clones and leaves out a portion. This table holds roughly 200,000 clones. The sequencing input was PBMCs. All receptors come from a man aged 25-40 years in good health and CMV-seronegative.

V and J are TRBV27 and TRBJ1-5; D call uncertain. The CDR3 runs to 17 residues. Trimming left V 6 bases short and J 2 bases short, with 20 bases between. Germline values: CDR1 MNHEY, CDR2 SMNVEV (reference sequence). The CDR3 DNA reads TGTGCCAGCAGCCGAGGGCTGGGGTGGTATGGCAATCAGCCCCAGCATTTT. Encoded protein: CASSRGLGWYGNQPQHF.

The chain has TRBV25-1 and TRBJ1-2; no reliable D call. Trimming removed 1 base at V and 2 bases at J, with 11 bases between. The CDR3 spans 15 residues. Germline V gene lookup returns CDR1 MGHDK and CDR2 SYGVNS. CDR3 DNA: TGTGCCAGCAGTGAATGGGCTAACGGCAACTATGGCTACACCTTC. It is translated as CASSEWANGNYGYTF.

On this clone: An end of the junction does not agree with germline; a read error may underlie this. V is TRBV5-6 and J is TRBJ2-2, with a weak D call TRBD2 (5 bases). The CDR3 spans 15 residues. Looked up from germline, CDR1 is SGHDT and CDR2 is YYEEEE. Here the CDR3 DNA reads TGTGCCAGCAGCTTGAACGGTCTTGAACACCGGGGAGCTGTTTTT. Its protein product is CASSLNGLEHRGAVF.

The chain joins TRBV5-4 to TRBJ2-3; a possible D gene is TRBD1 (6 bases). The CDR3 sequence is 14 residues long. Germline V CDR1 and CDR2: SGHNT, YYREEE (reference sequence). Deletions cut 1 base from V and 1 base from J, with 7 bases between. The CDR3 nucleotides are TGTGCCAGCAGCTTGAAGGGGGGCACAGATACGCAGTATTTT. As protein: CASSLKGGTDTQYF.

The chain uses TRBV28 and TRBJ1-5, with D uncertain. Germline CDR1 and CDR2: MDHEN and SYDVKM. V was cut by 3 bases and J by 2 bases, with 8 bases left in between. There are 14 residues in the CDR3. The CDR3 nucleotides are TGTGCCAGCAGTTTCCTTGAGGGCAATCAGCCCCAGCATTTT. As protein: CASSFLEGNQPQHF.

J is TRBJ2-5 and V is TRBV18; 13 bases align to TRBD2. CDR1 KGHSH and CDR2 LQKENI come from the germline V gene. V dropped 3 bases and J dropped 2; count of bases not matched to a gene: 9. The CDR3 is 18 amino acids. The CDR3, as DNA: TGTGCCAGCTCACCCCGACCTCGGGGACTAGCGGGGCAAGAGACCCAGTACTTC. It translates to CASSPRPRGLAGQETQYF.

This chain connects TRBV7-9 to TRBJ2-7; 12 positions agree with TRBD2. V lost 5 bases, J lost 0 bases, and 5 bases stayed unmatched. Germline-derived CDR1 and CDR2 are SEHNR and FQNEAQ (reference sequence). There are 16 residues in the CDR3. CDR3: CASSPGLAGPSYEQYF. CDR3 in DNA: TGTGCCAGCAGCCCAGGACTAGCGGGACCCTCCTACGAGCAGTACTTC.

The chain employs TRBV18 and TRBJ1-1; TRBD1 matches at 8 bases. The CDR3 length is 16 residues. Germline assignment: CDR1 KGHSH and CDR2 LQKENI. The ends lost 4 bases at V and 0 bases at J; junction bases unmatched: 7. The CDR3 protein is CASSLSQGAVNTEAFF. The CDR3 DNA is TGTGCCAGCTCACTTTCCCAGGGGGCAGTGAACACTGAAGCTTTCTTT. The complete variable domain, with remaining parts taken from reference TRBV18 and TRBJ1-1, reads NAGVMQNPRHLVRRRGQEARLRCSPMKGHSHVYWYRQLPEEGLKFMVYLQKENIIDESGMPKERFSAEFPKEGPSILRIQQVVRGDSAAYFCASSLSQGAVNTEAFFGQGTRLTVV.

This rearrangement joins TRBV18 to TRBJ1-5, with D perhaps matching TRBD1 (5 bases). CDR3 length: 14 amino acids. With 3 bases removed from V and 4 bases from J, the gap between germline ends came to 10 bases. Germline CDR1 KGHSH, CDR2 LQKENI. As DNA, the CDR3 is TGTGCCAGCTCACCTCCGGGGGGAAATCAGCCCCAGCATTTT. Translation: CASSPPGGNQPQHF.

Comment on this clone: This sample includes further DNA sequences coding for the same CDR3. V gene TRBV15 combines with J gene TRBJ2-5, with a possible D match to TRBD1 (6 bases). The CDR3 totals 14 residues. Trimming shortened V by 0 bases and J by 2 bases, and 7 bases separated the two germline ends. The V gene's germline CDR1 is LNHNV and CDR2 YYDKDF (reference sequence). CDR3 nucleotide sequence: TGTGCCACCAGCAGAGACAGGGGTCAAGAGACCCAGTACTTC. Residues: CATSRDRGQETQYF.

J is TRBJ2-7 and V is TRBV27, with 11 bases aligning to TRBD2. The V gene's germline CDR1 is MNHEY and CDR2 SMNVEV (reference sequence). Trimming cost V 1 base and J 7 bases; bases outside gene matches: 15. The CDR3 contains 18 residues. The CDR3 sequence: CASSLWPTTSGSGGEQYF. CDR3 DNA sequence: TGTGCCAGCAGTTTATGGCCCACTACTAGCGGGAGTGGCGGGGAGCAGTACTTC.

The chain employs TRBV28 and TRBJ1-2; the match to TRBD1 covers 8 bases. CDR1 is MDHEN, CDR2 SYDVKM, per germline. The junction had 16 bases not matched to a gene; V was cut back by 4 bases and J by 12 bases. The CDR3 spans 15 residues. The CDR3 protein is CASSYPLRPGQEDTF. The CDR3 DNA follows: TGTGCCAGCAGTTATCCCCTAAGACCGGGACAGGAGGACACCTTC.

This sequence joins TRBV5-5 and TRBJ1-1; D is undetermined. Germline lookup yields CDR1 SGHKS and CDR2 YYEKEE (reference sequence). V lost 2 bases and J 4 bases, leaving 15 bases between the germline ends. The CDR3 contains 15 residues. The CDR3 sequence: CASSFHLVAGTEAFF. The CDR3, as DNA: TGTGCCAGCAGCTTCCATTTAGTCGCGGGCACTGAAGCTTTCTTT.

The rearrangement links TRBV27 to TRBJ1-5; tentative D call: TRBD1 (6 bases). Germline V gives CDR1 MNHEY, CDR2 SMNVEV (reference sequence). The CDR3 is 16 amino acids. Trimming took 5 bases from V and 3 from J, leaving 17 bases between them. The CDR3 bases are TGTGCCAGCAGTACATACCAGGGGCTGTACAATCAGCCCCAGCATTTT. Residues: CASSTYQGLYNQPQHF.

The chain combines TRBV14 with TRBJ2-1; D is perhaps TRBD2 (5 bases). CDR1 SGHDN and CDR2 FVKESK come from the germline V gene. This CDR3 comprises 16 residues. V lost 4 bases to trimming and J lost 2 bases, with 15 bases between them. Written as DNA, the CDR3 is TGTGCCAGCAGCCCCCAGTACGTGGGAGCCTACAATGAGCAGTTCTTC. It yields the protein CASSPQYVGAYNEQFF.

V and J are TRBV7-9 and TRBJ2-3, with D tentatively TRBD1 (6 bases). The V end was cut by 4 bases, the J end by 2 bases, with 13 bases between. Germline V lookup: CDR1 SEHNR, CDR2 FQNEAQ (reference sequence). The CDR3 extends over 15 amino acids. CDR3 region: CASSSAGTPTDTQYF. Here the CDR3 DNA reads TGTGCCAGCAGCTCCGCCGGGACACCCACAGATACGCAGTATTTT.

The rearrangement links TRBV11-3 to TRBJ2-7; D unclear. The CDR3 has 15 amino acids. V was trimmed by 2 bases and J by 2 bases, leaving 13 bases between them. Per the germline V gene, CDR1 is SGHNT and CDR2 is YENEEA. The CDR3 region is CASSLSPGPAYEQYF. The CDR3 DNA reads TGTGCCAGCAGCTTATCTCCCGGTCCGGCCTACGAGCAGTACTTC.

This chain uses TRBV2 with TRBJ1-3; D may be TRBD1 (5 bases). V was pared by 1 base and J by 4 bases, with 11 bases between. Germline values: CDR1 SNHLY, CDR2 FYNNEI. The CDR3 runs to 15 residues. The CDR3 loop is CASSEGTDRGNTIYF. The CDR3 DNA is TGTGCCAGCAGTGAAGGAACAGACAGAGGAAACACCATATATTTT.

The genes are TRBV4-1 and TRBJ1-2; D not resolved. The length of the CDR3 is 15 residues. V was pared by 1 base and J by 7 bases, with 16 bases between. Germline CDR1 is MGHRA and CDR2 is YSYEKL. CDR3 amino acids: CASSQVGVELVGYTF. The DNA of the CDR3 is TGCGCCAGCAGCCAAGTCGGGGTCGAACTCGTTGGCTACACCTTC.

This chain uses TRBV6-1 with TRBJ2-7; D might be TRBD2 (5 bases). The V end lost 7 bases, the J end lost 0 bases, and 13 bases lay between the germline ends. The CDR3 has 14 amino acids. From germline, CDR1 is MNHNS and CDR2 SASEGT. The CDR3 reads CASTGMAGSYEQYF. The DNA for the CDR3 is TGTGCCAGCACGGGAATGGCAGGCTCCTACGAGCAGTACTTC.

This chain links TRBV28 with TRBJ2-3; D gene unclear. Between the trimmed V and J ends, which lost 7 bases and 6 bases, there was a span of 26 bases. The V gene's germline CDR1 is MDHEN and CDR2 SYDVKM. The CDR3 runs 17 residues. The CDR3 region has the DNA TGTGCCAGCAAGAAAATTATCACAGCTATTCCACATGATACGCAGTATTTT. Its translation is CASKKIITAIPHDTQYF.

This rearrangement joins TRBV27 to TRBJ2-1; tentative D call: TRBD2 (7 bases). This CDR3 contains 15 residues. Germline lookup yields CDR1 MNHEY and CDR2 SMNVEV (reference sequence). Trimming left V 6 bases short and J 3 bases short, with 15 bases between. The CDR3 loop reads CASSPGGGGYNEQFF. In nucleotides, the CDR3 is TGTGCCAGCAGCCCGGGGGGCGGGGGCTACAATGAGCAGTTCTTC.

This chain uses TRBV18 with TRBJ1-5, with a possible D match to TRBD1 (5 bases). Trimming stripped 1 base from V and 4 bases from J, with 11 bases between. The CDR3 spans 15 residues. The V gene's germline CDR1 is KGHSH and CDR2 LQKENI. CDR3 protein: CASSPRGGENQPQHF. In DNA, the CDR3 is TGTGCCAGCTCACCACGGGGGGGGGAAAATCAGCCCCAGCATTTT.

The rearrangement links TRBV9 to TRBJ2-7, with a possible D match to TRBD1 (6 bases). This CDR3 comprises 15 residues. V lost 2 bases to trimming and J lost 2 bases, with 14 bases between them. Per germline, CDR1 SGDLS and CDR2 YYNGEE. This chain's CDR3 is CASSVGQITAYEQYF. As DNA, the CDR3 is TGTGCCAGCAGCGTTGGACAGATTACTGCCTACGAGCAGTACTTC.

This sequence joins TRBV2 and TRBJ2-1; D may be TRBD2 (5 bases). V dropped 6 bases and J dropped 5 bases, with 14 bases sitting between them. CDR3 length: 14 amino acids. In germline, CDR1 is SNHLY, CDR2 FYNNEI. DNA for the CDR3: TGTGCCAGCAGGTTGGACTTGGCGAACAATGAGCAGTTCTTC. Its translation: CASRLDLANNEQFF.

The V call is TRBV5-4, the J call TRBJ2-5, with 8 nucleotides matching TRBD2. V lost 4 bases and J lost 5; bases outside the gene matches: 19. Per germline, CDR1 SGHNT and CDR2 YYREEE (reference sequence). This CDR3 has 18 amino acids. The CDR3 is CASSPGGSGSSGGETQYF. The CDR3 bases are TGTGCCAGCAGCCCCGGGGGGAGCGGGTCGTCGGGGGGGGAGACCCAGTACTTC. The full variable domain, rest sourced from reference TRBV5-4 and TRBJ2-5, is ETGVTQSPTHLIKTRGQQVTLRCSSQSGHNTVSWYQQALGQGPQFIFQYYREEENGRGNFPPRFSGLQFPNYSSELNVNALELDDSALYLCASSPGGSGSSGGETQYFGPGTRLLVL.

V gene TRBV30 combines with J gene TRBJ2-7; TRBD2 matches 12 bases. Germline V gene sequence: CDR1 GTSNPN, CDR2 SVGIG (reference sequence). Trimming at V came to 7 bases and at J to 5 bases, leaving 9 bases not matched to a gene. CDR3 length equals 14 residues. CDR3 in amino acids: CALTTSGRPHEQYF. CDR3 coding DNA: TGTGCCTTGACGACTAGCGGGAGACCCCACGAGCAGTACTTC.